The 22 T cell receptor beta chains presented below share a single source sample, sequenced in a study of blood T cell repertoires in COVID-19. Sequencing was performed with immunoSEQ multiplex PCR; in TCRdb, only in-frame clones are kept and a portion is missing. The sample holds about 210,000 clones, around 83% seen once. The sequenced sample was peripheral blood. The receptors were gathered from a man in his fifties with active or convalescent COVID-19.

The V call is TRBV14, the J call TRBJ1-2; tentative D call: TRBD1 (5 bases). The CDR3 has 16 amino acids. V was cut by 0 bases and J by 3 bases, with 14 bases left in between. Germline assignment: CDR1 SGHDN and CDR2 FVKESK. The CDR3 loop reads CASSQDSWGLHYGYTF. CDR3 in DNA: TGTGCCAGCAGCCAAGATAGTTGGGGACTCCACTATGGCTACACCTTC. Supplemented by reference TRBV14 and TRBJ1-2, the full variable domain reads EAGVTQFPSHSVIEKGQTVTLRCDPISGHDNLYWYRRVMGKEIKFLLHFVKESKQDESGMPNNRFLAERTGGTYSTLKVQPAELEDSGVYFCASSQDSWGLHYGYTFGSGTRLTVV.

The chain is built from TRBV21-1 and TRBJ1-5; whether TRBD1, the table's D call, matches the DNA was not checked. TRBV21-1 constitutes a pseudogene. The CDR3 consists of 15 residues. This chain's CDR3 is CASSKVDRTDQPQHF. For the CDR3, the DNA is TGTGCCAGCAGCAAAGTCGACAGGACTGATCAGCCCCAGCATTTT.

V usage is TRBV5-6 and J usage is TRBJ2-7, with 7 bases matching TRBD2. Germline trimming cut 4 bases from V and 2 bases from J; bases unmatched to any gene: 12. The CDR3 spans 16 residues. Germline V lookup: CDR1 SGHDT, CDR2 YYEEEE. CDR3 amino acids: CASSARPGRGPYEQYF. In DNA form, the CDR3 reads TGTGCCAGCAGCGCCCGGCCGGGGAGGGGCCCCTACGAGCAGTACTTC.

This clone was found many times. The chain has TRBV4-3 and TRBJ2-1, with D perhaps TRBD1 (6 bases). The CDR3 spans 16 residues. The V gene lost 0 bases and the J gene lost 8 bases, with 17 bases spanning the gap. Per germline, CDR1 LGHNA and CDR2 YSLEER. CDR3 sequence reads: CASSQDREGGVYEQFF. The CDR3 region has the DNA TGCGCCAGCAGCCAAGATCGAGAAGGGGGAGTATATGAGCAGTTCTTC.

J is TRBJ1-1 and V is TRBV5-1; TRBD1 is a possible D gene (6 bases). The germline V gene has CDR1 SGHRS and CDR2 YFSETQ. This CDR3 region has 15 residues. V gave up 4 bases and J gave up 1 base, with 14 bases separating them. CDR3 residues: CASSPAQGWNTEAFF. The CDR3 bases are TGCGCCAGCAGCCCAGCACAGGGATGGAACACTGAAGCTTTCTTT.

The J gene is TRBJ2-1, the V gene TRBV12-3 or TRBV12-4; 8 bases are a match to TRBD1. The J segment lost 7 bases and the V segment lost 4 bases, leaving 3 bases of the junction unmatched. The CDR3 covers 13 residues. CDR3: CASSSQGANEQFF. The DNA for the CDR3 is TGTGCCAGCAGTTCCCAGGGGGCGAATGAGCAGTTCTTC.

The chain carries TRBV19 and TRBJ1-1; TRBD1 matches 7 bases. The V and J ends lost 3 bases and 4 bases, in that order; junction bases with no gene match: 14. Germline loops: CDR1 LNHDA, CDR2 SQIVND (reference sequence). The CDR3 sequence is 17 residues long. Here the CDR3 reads CASSMGAAGGRSTEAFF. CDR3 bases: TGTGCCAGTAGTATGGGAGCGGCAGGGGGGCGGAGCACTGAAGCTTTCTTT.

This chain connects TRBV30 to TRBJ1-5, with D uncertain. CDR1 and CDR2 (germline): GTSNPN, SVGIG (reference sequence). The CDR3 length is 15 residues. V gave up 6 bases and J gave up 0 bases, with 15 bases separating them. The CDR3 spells CACKSGLNSNQPQHF. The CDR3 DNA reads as TGTGCCTGCAAATCAGGACTGAATAGCAATCAGCCCCAGCATTTT.

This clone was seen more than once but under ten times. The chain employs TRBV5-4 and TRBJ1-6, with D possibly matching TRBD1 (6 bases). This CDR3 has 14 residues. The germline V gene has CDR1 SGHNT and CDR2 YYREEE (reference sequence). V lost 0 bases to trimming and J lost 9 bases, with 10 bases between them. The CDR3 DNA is TGTGCCAGCAGCTTGGAGGGGGTTGGTTCACCCCTCCACTTT. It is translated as CASSLEGVGSPLHF.

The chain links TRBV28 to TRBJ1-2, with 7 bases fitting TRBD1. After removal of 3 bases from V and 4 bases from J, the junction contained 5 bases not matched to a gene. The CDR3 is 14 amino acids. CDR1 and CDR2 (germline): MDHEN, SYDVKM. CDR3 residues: CASSFSGGGYGYTF. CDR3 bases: TGTGCCAGCAGTTTTTCAGGGGGTGGCTATGGCTACACCTTC.

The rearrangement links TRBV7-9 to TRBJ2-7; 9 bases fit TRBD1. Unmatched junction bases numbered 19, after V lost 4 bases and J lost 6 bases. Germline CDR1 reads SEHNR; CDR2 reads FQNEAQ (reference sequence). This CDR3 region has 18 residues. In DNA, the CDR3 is TGTGCCAGCAGCTCTTTGGGACAGGGTTTCCGAAGTACGAGCGAGCAGTACTTC. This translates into CASSSLGQGFRSTSEQYF.

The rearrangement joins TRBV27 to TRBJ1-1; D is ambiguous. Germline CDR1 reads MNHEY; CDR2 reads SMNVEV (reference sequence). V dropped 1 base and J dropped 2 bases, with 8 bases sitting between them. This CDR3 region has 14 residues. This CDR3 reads CASSLFYRNTEAFF. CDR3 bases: TGTGCCAGCAGTTTATTCTACAGAAACACTGAAGCTTTCTTT.

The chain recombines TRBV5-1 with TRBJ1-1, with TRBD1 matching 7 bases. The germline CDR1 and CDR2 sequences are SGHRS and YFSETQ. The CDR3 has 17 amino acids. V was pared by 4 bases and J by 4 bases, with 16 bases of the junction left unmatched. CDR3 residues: CASSTLRRTGVSTEAFF. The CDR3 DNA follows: TGCGCCAGCAGCACCTTACGCAGGACAGGCGTCTCCACTGAAGCTTTCTTT.

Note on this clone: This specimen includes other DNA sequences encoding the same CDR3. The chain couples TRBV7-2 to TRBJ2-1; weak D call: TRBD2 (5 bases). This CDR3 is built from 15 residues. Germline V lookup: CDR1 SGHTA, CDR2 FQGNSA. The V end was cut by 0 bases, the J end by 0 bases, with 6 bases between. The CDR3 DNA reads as TGTGCCAGCAGCTTAGCGGGGAGCTCCTACAATGAGCAGTTCTTC. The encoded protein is CASSLAGSSYNEQFF.

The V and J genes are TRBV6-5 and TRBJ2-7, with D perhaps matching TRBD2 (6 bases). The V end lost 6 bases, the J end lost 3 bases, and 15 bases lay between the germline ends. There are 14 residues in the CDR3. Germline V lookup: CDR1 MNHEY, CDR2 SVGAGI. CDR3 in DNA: TGTGCCAGCAGCCCCGACGGGGGAAACTACGAGCAGTACTTC. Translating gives CASSPDGGNYEQYF.

The CDR3, as DNA: TGTGCCAGCAGCTTAGCAAGCGGGAGGAACGAGCAGTACTTC. As protein: CASSLASGRNEQYF. The V gene is TRBV5-4, the J gene TRBJ2-7, with 9 bases that match TRBD2. CDR1 SGHNT and CDR2 YYREEE come from the germline V gene (reference sequence). V was clipped by 2 bases and J by 5 bases; unmatched bases: 5. This CDR3 is 14 amino acids long.

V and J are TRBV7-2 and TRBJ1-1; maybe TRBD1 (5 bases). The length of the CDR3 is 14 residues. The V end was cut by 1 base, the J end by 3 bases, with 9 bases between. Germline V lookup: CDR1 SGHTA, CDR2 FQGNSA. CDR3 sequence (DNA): TGTGCCAGCAGCTTAGTTGGGGGGGACACTGAAGCTTTCTTT. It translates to CASSLVGGDTEAFF.

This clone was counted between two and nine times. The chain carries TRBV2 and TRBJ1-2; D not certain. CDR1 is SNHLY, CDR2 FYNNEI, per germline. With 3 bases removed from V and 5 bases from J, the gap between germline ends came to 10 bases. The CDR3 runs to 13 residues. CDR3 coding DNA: TGTGCCAGCAGTGAGTGGTCGGAGTATGGCTACACCTTC. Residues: CASSEWSEYGYTF.

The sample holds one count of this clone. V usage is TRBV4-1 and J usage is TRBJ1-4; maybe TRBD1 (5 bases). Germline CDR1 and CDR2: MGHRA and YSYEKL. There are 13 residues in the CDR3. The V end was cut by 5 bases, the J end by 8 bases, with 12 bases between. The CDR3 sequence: CASSMPGMEKLFF. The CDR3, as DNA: TGCGCCAGCAGCATGCCAGGGATGGAAAAACTGTTTTTT.

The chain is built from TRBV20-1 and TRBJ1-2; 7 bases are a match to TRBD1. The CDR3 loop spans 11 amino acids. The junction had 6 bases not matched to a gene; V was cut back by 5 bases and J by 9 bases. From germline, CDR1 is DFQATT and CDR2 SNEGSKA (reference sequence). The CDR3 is CSALDRQSYTF. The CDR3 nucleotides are TGCAGTGCTTTGGACAGGCAGAGCTACACCTTC.

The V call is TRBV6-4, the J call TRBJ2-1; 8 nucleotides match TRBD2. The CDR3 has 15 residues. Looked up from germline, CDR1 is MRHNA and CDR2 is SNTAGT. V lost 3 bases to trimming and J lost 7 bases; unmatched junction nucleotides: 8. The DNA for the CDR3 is TGTGCCAGCAGTGATGTCAGCGGGAGTGGGAATGAGCAGTTCTTC. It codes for CASSDVSGSGNEQFF.

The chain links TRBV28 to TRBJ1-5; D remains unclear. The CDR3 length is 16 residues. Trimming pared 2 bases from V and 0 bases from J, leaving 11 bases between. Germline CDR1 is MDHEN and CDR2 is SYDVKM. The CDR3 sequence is CASSLPGFDSNQPQHF. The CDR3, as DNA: TGTGCCAGCAGTTTACCGGGGTTTGATAGCAATCAGCCCCAGCATTTT.